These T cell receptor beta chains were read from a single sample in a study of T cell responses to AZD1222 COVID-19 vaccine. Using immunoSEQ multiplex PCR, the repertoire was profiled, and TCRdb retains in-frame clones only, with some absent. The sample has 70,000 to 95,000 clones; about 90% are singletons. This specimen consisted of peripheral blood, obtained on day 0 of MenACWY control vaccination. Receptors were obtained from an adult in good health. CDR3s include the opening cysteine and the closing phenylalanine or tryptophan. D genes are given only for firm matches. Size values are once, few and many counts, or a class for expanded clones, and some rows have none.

CASGSMQGTVSGELFF,TGTGCTAGTGGTTCGATGCAAGGGACAGTCTCCGGGGAGCTGTTTTTT,TRBJ2-2,TRBD1,.,TRBV12-5
CASSREQGSYGYTF,TGTGCCAGCAGTCGGGAACAGGGGAGCTATGGCTACACCTTC,TRBJ1-2,TRBD1,.,TRBV6-4
CASSLGRGNWGEQYF,TGTGCCAGCAGCTTAGGCAGGGGGAATTGGGGCGAGCAGTACTTC,TRBJ2-7,TRBD1,.,TRBV13
CASMSGGLYDGYTF,TGTGCCAGCATGTCGGGCGGTCTATATGATGGCTACACCTTC,TRBJ1-2,.,.,TRBV6-6
CASSQIGTSEAFF,TGTGCCAGCAGCCAAATAGGGACAAGTGAAGCTTTCTTT,TRBJ1-1,.,.,TRBV7-3
CATSRHGGLMNTEAFF,TGTGCCACCAGCAGGCACGGCGGCCTCATGAACACTGAAGCTTTCTTT,TRBJ1-1,.,.,TRBV15
CASSLFPGNGGEKLFF,TGTGCCAGCAGCTTGTTCCCAGGGAACGGAGGTGAAAAACTGTTTTTT,TRBJ1-4,.,.,TRBV7-9
CASSTGGGGPVIGELFF,TGTGCCAGCAGCACCGGTGGCGGGGGGCCGGTTATCGGGGAGCTGTTTTTT,TRBJ2-2,TRBD2,once,TRBV5-8
CASSYQGSTGNTIYF,TGTGCCAGCAGTTACCAGGGGAGTACTGGAAACACCATATATTTT,TRBJ1-3,.,.,TRBV6-5
CASHTGVAGELFF,TGTGCCAGCCACACAGGGGTGGCCGGGGAGCTGTTTTTT,TRBJ2-2,TRBD1,.,TRBV6-1
CASSYTSGGTNEQFF,TGTGCCAGCAGCTACACTAGCGGGGGGACTAATGAGCAGTTCTTC,TRBJ2-1,TRBD2,.,TRBV11-1
CASTRKRWSSDTEAFF,TGTGCCAGCACCCGAAAAAGGTGGAGCTCCGACACTGAAGCTTTCTTT,TRBJ1-1,.,few,TRBV28
CASSSTGVGYTF,TGTGCCAGCAGCTCAACAGGGGTCGGCTACACCTTC,TRBJ1-2,TRBD1,few,TRBV7-9
CASSQGEAEAFF,TGTGCCAGCTCCCAGGGGGAGGCCGAAGCTTTCTTT,TRBJ1-1,TRBD1,.,TRBV7-8
CASSPTGGVVNSPLHF,TGCGCCAGCAGCCCGACAGGGGGCGTCGTGAATTCACCCCTCCACTTT,TRBJ1-6,TRBD1,.,TRBV5-1
CASSTADRGYEKLFF,TGTGCCAGTAGTACAGCGGACAGGGGCTATGAAAAACTGTTTTTT,TRBJ1-4,TRBD1,.,TRBV19
CASSLLVGRICYGYTF,TGTGCCAGCAGCTTACTGGTGGGCAGGATCTGTTATGGCTACACCTTC,TRBJ1-2,.,once,TRBV7-3
CASSSSDRVYNEQFF,TGTGCCAGCAGCTCCTCGGACAGGGTCTACAATGAGCAGTTCTTC,TRBJ2-1,TRBD1,.,TRBV7-6
CAWATGTMNTEAFF,TGTGCCTGGGCGACAGGGACCATGAACACTGAAGCTTTCTTT,TRBJ1-1,TRBD1,.,TRBV30
CASSERQGSSYNEQFF,TGTGCCAGCAGCGAGAGACAGGGGAGCTCCTACAATGAGCAGTTCTTC,TRBJ2-1,TRBD1,.,TRBV7-8
CASSYYQGTSSYNEQFF,TGTGCCAGCAGTTACTACCAGGGAACCAGCTCCTACAATGAGCAGTTCTTC,TRBJ2-1,.,.,TRBV6-2/TRBV6-3
CASSPHRPGTGELFF,TGTGCCAGCAGTCCTCACCGCCCAGGGACCGGGGAGCTGTTTTTT,TRBJ2-2,.,.,TRBV27